This T cell receptor (beta chain) originates from a study of T cells in Graves' hyperthyroidism and ophthalmopathy. Researchers amplified the TCR beta CDR3 regions from RNA transcripts. An initial round of RT-PCR targeting the TCR CDR3 relied on the HTBI primer set. TCRdb redid the calling of the multiplex PCR reads with MiXCR, one entry per CDR3 protein. The data hold about 640,000 distinct CDR3 sequences, with roughly 20% observed a single time. The germline CDR1 and CDR2 sequences are SEHNR and FQNEAQ (reference sequence). The V and J ends lost 5 bases and 7 bases, in that order; junction bases with no gene match: 11. The CDR3 has 14 amino acids. This clonotype was seen at least ten times. Patients with uncontrolled infections, other autoimmune diseases, pregnancy or lactation were excluded.

This TCR was recovered from a man aged 25 to 45 with Graves' ophthalmopathy. The chain uses TRBV7-9 and TRBJ2-7; 7 nucleotides agree with TRBD1. Sequences were obtained from blood. The CDR3 region has the DNA TGTGCCAGCAGCCTCCGGACAGGCCCCGGGGAGCAGTACTTC. This encodes CASSLRTGPGEQYF.